Shown below are 8 T cell receptor beta chains from a single sample sequenced in a study of blood T cell repertoires in COVID-19. Some clones are missing from TCRdb's copy, which holds only in-frame ones; the method was immunoSEQ multiplex PCR. The sample comprises about 80,000 clones, approximately 90% of which are singletons, and 6% to 7.5% rests with the top ten. Sequenced sample: peripheral blood. The origin of the receptors is a woman aged 80 or older with acute or convalescent COVID-19.

The V and J genes are TRBV10-3 and TRBJ2-7, with D maybe TRBD1 (6 bases). The CDR3 is 16 residues long. V lost 0 bases and J 4 bases, leaving 16 bases between the germline ends. Germline-derived CDR1 and CDR2 are ENHRY and SYGVKD. CDR3 loop: CAISESEDRASYEQYF. CDR3 in DNA: TGTGCCATCAGTGAGTCCGAGGACAGAGCTTCATACGAGCAGTACTTC.

This sequence joins TRBV19 and TRBJ1-2, with 8 nucleotides matching TRBD1. J was trimmed by 7 bases and V by 4 bases; bases with no gene match: 11. Germline V CDR1 and CDR2: LNHDA, SQIVND (reference sequence). There are 15 residues in the CDR3. CDR3 sequence reads: CASSTQDRENVGYTF. The CDR3 DNA reads TGTGCCAGTAGTACACAGGACAGGGAGAATGTTGGCTACACCTTC.

In its sample, this clone was seen once. CDR3 nucleotide sequence: TGTGCCACCAGCGGAGCAAACTATGGCTACACCTTC. This codes for CATSGANYGYTF. The chain joins TRBV15 to TRBJ1-2, with D uncertain. Germline V CDR1 and CDR2: LNHNV, YYDKDF (reference sequence). The ends were cut back, 5 bases at V and 2 bases at J, with 6 bases in the middle. This CDR3 is 12 amino acids long.

This clone was recorded only once. The rearrangement joins TRBV3-1 (or the pseudogene TRBV3-2) to TRBJ1-1, with D unclear. V was cut by 0 bases and J by 1 base, with 9 bases left in between. The CDR3 totals 15 residues. CDR1 and CDR2 (germline): LGHDT, YNNKEL (reference sequence). CDR3: CASSQEPGKNTEAFF. The CDR3 DNA sequence: TGTGCCAGCAGCCAAGAGCCGGGTAAGAACACTGAAGCTTTCTTT.

J is TRBJ1-5 and V is TRBV7-2; D is possibly TRBD1 (5 bases). V gave up 1 base and J gave up 1 base, with 11 bases separating them. Germline CDR1 reads SGHTA; CDR2 reads FQGNSA. This CDR3 is 16 amino acids long. The CDR3 here is CASSLEVGVSNQPQHF. CDR3 coding DNA: TGTGCCAGCAGCTTAGAGGTAGGGGTCAGCAATCAGCCCCAGCATTTT.

The V call is TRBV6-2 or TRBV6-3, the J call TRBJ2-3, with 14 bases aligning to TRBD2. Trimming cost V 6 bases and J 6 bases; bases outside gene matches: 14. The CDR3 covers 18 residues. Germline CDR1 reads MNHEY; CDR2 reads SVGEGT. The CDR3: CASSPTSGGALVSDTQYF. In DNA form, the CDR3 reads TGTGCCAGCAGCCCGACTAGCGGGGGGGCCCTCGTATCGGATACGCAGTATTTT.

The rearrangement links TRBV6-5 to TRBJ1-3; 7 nucleotides match TRBD1. The germline CDR1 and CDR2 sequences are MNHEY and SVGAGI. The CDR3 totals 15 residues. J lost 1 base, V lost 8 bases, and 8 bases had no gene match. The CDR3 sequence is CASAAGQLSGNTIYF. The CDR3 coding sequence is TGTGCCAGCGCTGCGGGACAGCTATCTGGAAACACCATATATTTT.

V usage is TRBV4-2 and J usage is TRBJ1-5; 7 nucleotides align to TRBD1. Per germline, CDR1 LGHNA and CDR2 YNFKEQ. Trimming at V came to 1 base and at J to 2 bases, leaving 2 bases not matched to a gene. This CDR3 contains 15 residues. The CDR3 region is CASSQGTGGNQPQHF. The CDR3 DNA sequence: TGTGCCAGCAGCCAAGGGACAGGAGGCAATCAGCCCCAGCATTTT.